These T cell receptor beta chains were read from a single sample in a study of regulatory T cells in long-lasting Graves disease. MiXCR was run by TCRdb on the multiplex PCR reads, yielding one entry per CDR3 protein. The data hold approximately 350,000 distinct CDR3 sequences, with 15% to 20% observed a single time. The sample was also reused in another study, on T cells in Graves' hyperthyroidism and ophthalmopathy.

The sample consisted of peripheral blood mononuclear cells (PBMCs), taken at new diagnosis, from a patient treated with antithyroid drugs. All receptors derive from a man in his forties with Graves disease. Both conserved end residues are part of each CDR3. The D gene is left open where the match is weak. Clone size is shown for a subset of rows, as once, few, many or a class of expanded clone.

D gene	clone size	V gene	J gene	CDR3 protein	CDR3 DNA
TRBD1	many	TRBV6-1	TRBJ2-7	CASKETGTGFYEQYF	TGTGCCAGCAAAGAAACCGGGACAGGGTTCTACGAGCAGTACTTC
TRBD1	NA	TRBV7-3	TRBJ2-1	CASSPRGGPLSYNEQFF	TGTGCCAGCAGCCCAAGAGGGGGCCCTCTCTCCTACAATGAGCAGTTCTTC
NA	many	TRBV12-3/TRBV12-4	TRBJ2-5	CASSFSAEGETQYF	TGTGCCAGCAGTTTTTCCGCAGAAGGGGAGACCCAGTACTTC
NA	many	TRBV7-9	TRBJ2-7	CASSLFPPSGGGTYEQYF	TGTGCCAGCAGCTTATTTCCCCCGTCGGGGGGCGGGACCTACGAGCAGTACTTC
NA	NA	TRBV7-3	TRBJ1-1	CASSLPGGYGTEAFF	TGTGCCAGCAGCCTCCCGGGGGGCTACGGCACTGAAGCTTTCTTT
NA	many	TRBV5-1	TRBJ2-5	CASSSGGTDSSKTQYF	TGCGCCAGCAGCTCGGGGGGCACGGACAGCTCCAAGACCCAGTACTTC
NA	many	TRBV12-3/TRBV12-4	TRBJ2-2	CAISVNTGELFF	TGTGCCATCTCCGTGAACACCGGGGAGCTGTTTTTT
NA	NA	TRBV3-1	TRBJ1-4	CASSLRTAGNEKLFF	TGTGCCAGCAGCCTAAGGACAGCGGGTAATGAAAAACTGTTTTTT
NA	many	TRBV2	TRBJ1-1	CASSLTGLGAFF	TGTGCCAGCAGTCTAACAGGGCTTGGAGCTTTCTTT
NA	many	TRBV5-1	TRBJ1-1	CASSSRGSPEAFF	TGCGCCAGCAGCTCTAGAGGGTCCCCTGAAGCTTTCTTT